This TCR beta chain emerged from a study of beta chain features in type 1 diabetes. Study-wide results and limits: Although PCR might favor shorter templates, it would do so equally in patients and controls.

J was trimmed by 4 bases and V by 4 bases; bases with no gene match: 2. Germline assignment: CDR1 WNHNN and CDR2 SYGVQD (reference sequence). This CDR3 spans 15 amino acids. Each population that was sorted was more than 98% pure. Investigators reverse transcribed all isolated RNA, so they sequenced expressed TCRB transcripts. This table comes from immunoSEQ multiplex PCR, and its TCRdb copy is limited to in-frame clones, with some not included. The repertoire has around 170,000 clones, approximately 9% of them found once; the top ten carry approximately 2.3%. With regard to this clone: Its antigen is currently unknown.

The specimen was central memory CD4+ T cells from blood. The receptor was isolated from a woman aged 18-30 years in good health. The chain couples TRBV10-1 to TRBJ2-3, with 13 bases that match TRBD2. For the CDR3, the DNA is TGCGCCAGCAGTGCACTAGCGGGAGGGCCAGATACGCAGTATTTT. This gives the protein CASSALAGGPDTQYF.